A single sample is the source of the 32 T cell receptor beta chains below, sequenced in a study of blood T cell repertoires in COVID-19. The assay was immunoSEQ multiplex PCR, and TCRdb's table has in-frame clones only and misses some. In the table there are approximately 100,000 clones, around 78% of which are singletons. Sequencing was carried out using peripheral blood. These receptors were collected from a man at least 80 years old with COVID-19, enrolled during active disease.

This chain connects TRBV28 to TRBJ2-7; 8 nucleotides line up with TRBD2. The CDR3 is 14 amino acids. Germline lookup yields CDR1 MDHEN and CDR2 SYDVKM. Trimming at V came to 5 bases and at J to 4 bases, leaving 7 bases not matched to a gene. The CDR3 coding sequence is TGTGCCAGCAGTATACTAGCGGACATTTACGAGCAGTACTTC. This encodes CASSILADIYEQYF.

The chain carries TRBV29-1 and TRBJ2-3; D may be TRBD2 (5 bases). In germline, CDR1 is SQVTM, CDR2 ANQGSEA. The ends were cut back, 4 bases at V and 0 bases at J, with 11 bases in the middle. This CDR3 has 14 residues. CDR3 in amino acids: CSVGGRPSTDTQYF. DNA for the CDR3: TGCAGCGTTGGAGGGCGCCCTAGCACAGATACGCAGTATTTT.

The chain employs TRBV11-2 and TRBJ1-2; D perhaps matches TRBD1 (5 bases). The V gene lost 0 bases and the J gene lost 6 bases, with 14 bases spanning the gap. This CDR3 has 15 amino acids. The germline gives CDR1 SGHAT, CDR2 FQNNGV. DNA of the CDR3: TGTGCCAGCAGCTTAGATAGGGGAGGGTCTAATGGCTACACCTTC. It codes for CASSLDRGGSNGYTF.

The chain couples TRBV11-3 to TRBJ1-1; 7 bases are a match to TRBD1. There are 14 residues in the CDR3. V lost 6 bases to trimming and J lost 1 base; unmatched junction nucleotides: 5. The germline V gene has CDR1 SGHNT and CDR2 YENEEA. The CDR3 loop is CASSPGTANTEAFF. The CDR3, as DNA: TGTGCCAGCAGTCCCGGGACAGCGAACACTGAAGCTTTCTTT.

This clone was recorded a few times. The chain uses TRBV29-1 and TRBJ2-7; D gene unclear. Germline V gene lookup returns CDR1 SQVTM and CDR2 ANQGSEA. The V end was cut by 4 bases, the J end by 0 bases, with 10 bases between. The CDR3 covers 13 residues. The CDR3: CSVVSDTSYEQYF. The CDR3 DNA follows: TGCAGCGTTGTATCTGACACCTCCTACGAGCAGTACTTC.

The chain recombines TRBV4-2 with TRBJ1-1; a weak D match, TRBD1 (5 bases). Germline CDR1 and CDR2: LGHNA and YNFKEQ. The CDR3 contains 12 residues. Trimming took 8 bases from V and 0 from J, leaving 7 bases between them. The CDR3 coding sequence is TGTGCCAGCGACAGCATGAACACTGAAGCTTTCTTT. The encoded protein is CASDSMNTEAFF.

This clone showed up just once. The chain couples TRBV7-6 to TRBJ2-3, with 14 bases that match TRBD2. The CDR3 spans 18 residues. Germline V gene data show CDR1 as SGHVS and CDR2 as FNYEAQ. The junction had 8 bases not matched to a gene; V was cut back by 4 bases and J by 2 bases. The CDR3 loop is CASSWGLAGEGNTDTQYF. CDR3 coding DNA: TGTGCCAGCAGCTGGGGACTAGCGGGAGAGGGGAACACAGATACGCAGTATTTT. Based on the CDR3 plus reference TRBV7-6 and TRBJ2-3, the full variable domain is GAGVSQSPRYKVTKRGQDVALRCDPISGHVSLYWYRQALGQGPEFLTYFNYEAQQDKSGLPNDRFSAERPEGSISTLTIQRTEQRDSAMYRCASSWGLAGEGNTDTQYFGPGTRLTVL.

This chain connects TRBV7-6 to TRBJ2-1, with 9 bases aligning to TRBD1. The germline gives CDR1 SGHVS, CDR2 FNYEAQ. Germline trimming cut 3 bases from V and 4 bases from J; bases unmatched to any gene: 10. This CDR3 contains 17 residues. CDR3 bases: TGTGCCAGCAGCTTGGGGACAGGGTCGAGCCAATACAATGAGCAGTTCTTC. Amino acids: CASSLGTGSSQYNEQFF. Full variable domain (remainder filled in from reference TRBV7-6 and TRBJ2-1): GAGVSQSPRYKVTKRGQDVALRCDPISGHVSLYWYRQALGQGPEFLTYFNYEAQQDKSGLPNDRFSAERPEGSISTLTIQRTEQRDSAMYRCASSLGTGSSQYNEQFFGPGTRLTVL.

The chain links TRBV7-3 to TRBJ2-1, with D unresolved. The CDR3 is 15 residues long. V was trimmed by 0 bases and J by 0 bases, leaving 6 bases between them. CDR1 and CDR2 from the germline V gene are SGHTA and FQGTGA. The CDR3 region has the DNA TGTGCCAGCAGCTTAACGTCCAGCTCCTACAATGAGCAGTTCTTC. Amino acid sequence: CASSLTSSSYNEQFF.

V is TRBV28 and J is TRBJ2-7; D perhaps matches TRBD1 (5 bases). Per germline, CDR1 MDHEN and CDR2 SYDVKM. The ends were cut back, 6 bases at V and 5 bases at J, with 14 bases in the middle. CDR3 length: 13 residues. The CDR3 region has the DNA TGTGCCAGCAGCCCTAAGTGGGGCGACGAGCAGTACTTC. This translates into CASSPKWGDEQYF.

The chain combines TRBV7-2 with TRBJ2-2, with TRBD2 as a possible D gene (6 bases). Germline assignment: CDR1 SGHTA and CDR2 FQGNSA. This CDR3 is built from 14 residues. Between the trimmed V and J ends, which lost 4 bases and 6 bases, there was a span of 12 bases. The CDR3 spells CASSSITSSGELFF. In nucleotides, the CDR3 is TGTGCCAGCAGCTCGATAACTAGCTCCGGGGAGCTGTTTTTT.

Written as DNA, the CDR3 is TGTGCCAGTAAAGGTCAGCTAGCTAACTATGGCTACACCTTC. This codes for CASKGQLANYGYTF. The chain joins TRBV19 to TRBJ1-2; D is uncertain. From germline, CDR1 is LNHDA and CDR2 SQIVND (reference sequence). The CDR3 totals 14 residues. Trimming stripped 7 bases from V and 0 bases from J, with 12 bases between. The full variable domain, rest sourced from reference TRBV19 and TRBJ1-2, is DGGITQSPKYLFRKEGQNVTLSCEQNLNHDAMYWYRQDPGQGLRLIYYSQIVNDFQKGDIAEGYSVSREKKESFPLTVTSAQKNPTAFYLCASKGQLANYGYTFGSGTRLTVV.

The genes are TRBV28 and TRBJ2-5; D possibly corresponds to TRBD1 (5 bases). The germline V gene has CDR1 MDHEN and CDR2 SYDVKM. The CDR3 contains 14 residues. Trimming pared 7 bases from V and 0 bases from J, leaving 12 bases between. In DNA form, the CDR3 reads TGTGCCAGCAACCCTGGGGCCCACCAAGAGACCCAGTACTTC. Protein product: CASNPGAHQETQYF. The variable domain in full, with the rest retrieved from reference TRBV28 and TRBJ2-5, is DVKVTQSSRYLVKRTGEKVFLECVQDMDHENMFWYRQDPGLGLRLIYFSYDVKMKEKGDIPEGYSVSREKKERFSLILESASTNQTSMYLCASNPGAHQETQYFGPGTRLLVL.

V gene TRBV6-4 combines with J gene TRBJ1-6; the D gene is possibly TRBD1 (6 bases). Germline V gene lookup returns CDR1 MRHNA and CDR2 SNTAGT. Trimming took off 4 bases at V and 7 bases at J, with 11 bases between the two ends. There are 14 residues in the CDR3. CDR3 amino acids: CASSAQGQNSPLHF. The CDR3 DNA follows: TGTGCCAGCAGTGCACAGGGCCAGAATTCACCCCTCCACTTT.

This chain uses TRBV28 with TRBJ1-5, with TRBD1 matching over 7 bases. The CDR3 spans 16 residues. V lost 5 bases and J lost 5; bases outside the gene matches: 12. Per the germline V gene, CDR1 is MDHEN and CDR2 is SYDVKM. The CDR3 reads CASSPVGTDYHQPQHF. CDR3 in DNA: TGTGCCAGCAGTCCAGTTGGGACAGACTACCATCAGCCCCAGCATTTT.

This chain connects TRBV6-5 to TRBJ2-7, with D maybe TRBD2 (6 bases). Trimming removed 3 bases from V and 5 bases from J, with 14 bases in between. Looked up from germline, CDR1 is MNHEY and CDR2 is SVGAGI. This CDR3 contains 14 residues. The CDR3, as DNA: TGTGCCAGCAGTTATAGGGCGGGATCGAACGAGCAGTACTTC. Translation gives CASSYRAGSNEQYF.

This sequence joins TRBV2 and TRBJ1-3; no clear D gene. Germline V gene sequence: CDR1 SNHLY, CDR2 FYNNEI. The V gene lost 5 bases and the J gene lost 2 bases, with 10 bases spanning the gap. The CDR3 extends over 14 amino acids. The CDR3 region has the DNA TGTGCCAGCAGTCGGGAGCAAACTGGAAACACCATATATTTT. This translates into CASSREQTGNTIYF.

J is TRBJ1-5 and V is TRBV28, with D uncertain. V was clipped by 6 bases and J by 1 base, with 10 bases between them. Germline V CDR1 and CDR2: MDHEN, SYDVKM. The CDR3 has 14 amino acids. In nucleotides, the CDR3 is TGTGCCAGCAGAGCGCTACGGAGCAATCAGCCCCAGCATTTT. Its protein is CASRALRSNQPQHF.

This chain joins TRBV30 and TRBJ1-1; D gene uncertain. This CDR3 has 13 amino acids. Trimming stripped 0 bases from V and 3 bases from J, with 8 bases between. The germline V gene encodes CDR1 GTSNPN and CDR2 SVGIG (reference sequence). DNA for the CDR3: TGTGCCTGGAGTGTAGCCCGGGACACTGAAGCTTTCTTT. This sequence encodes CAWSVARDTEAFF.

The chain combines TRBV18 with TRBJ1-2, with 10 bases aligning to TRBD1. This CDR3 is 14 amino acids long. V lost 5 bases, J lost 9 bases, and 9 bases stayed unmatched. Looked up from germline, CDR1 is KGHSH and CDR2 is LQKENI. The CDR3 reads CASSSGTGESSYTF. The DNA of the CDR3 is TGTGCCAGCTCATCCGGGACAGGGGAGAGTAGCTACACCTTC.

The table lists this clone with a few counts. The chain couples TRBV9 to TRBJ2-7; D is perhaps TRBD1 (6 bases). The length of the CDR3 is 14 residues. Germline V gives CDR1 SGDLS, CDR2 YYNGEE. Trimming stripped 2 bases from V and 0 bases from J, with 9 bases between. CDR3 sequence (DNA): TGTGCCAGCAGCGTTGGACAGTCCTCCTACGAGCAGTACTTC. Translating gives CASSVGQSSYEQYF. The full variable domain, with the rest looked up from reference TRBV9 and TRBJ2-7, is DSGVTQTPKHLITATGQRVTLRCSPRSGDLSVYWYQQSLDQGLQFLIQYYNGEERAKGNILERFSAQQFPDLHSELNLSSLELGDSALYFCASSVGQSSYEQYFGPGTRLTVT.

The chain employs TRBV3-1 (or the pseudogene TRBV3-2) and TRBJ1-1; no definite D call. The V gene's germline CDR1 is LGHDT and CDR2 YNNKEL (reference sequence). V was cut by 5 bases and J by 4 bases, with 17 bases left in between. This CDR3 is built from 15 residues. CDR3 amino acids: CASSRQAGGVTEAFF. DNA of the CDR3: TGTGCCAGCAGCAGACAAGCAGGCGGGGTCACTGAAGCTTTCTTT.

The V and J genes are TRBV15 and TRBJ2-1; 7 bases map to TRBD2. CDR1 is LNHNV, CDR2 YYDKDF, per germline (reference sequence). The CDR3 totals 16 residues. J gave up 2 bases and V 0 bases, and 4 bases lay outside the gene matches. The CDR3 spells CATSRESGTTYNEQFF. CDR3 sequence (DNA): TGTGCCACCAGCAGAGAGAGCGGGACTACCTACAATGAGCAGTTCTTC. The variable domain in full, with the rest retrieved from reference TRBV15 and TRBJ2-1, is DAMVIQNPRYQVTQFGKPVTLSCSQTLNHNVMYWYQQKSSQAPKLLFHYYDKDFNNEADTPDNFQSRRPNTSFCFLDIRSPGLGDTAMYLCATSRESGTTYNEQFFGPGTRLTVL.

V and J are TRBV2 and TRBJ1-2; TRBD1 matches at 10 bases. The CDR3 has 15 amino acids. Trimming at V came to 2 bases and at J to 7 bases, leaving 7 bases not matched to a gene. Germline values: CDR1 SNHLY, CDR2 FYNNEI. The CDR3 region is CASSERQGASGGYTF. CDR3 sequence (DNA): TGTGCCAGCAGTGAAAGACAGGGGGCGAGCGGTGGCTACACCTTC. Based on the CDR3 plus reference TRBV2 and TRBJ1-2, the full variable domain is EPEVTQTPSHQVTQMGQEVILRCVPISNHLYFYWYRQILGQKVEFLVSFYNNEISEKSEIFDDQFSVERPDGSNFTLKIRSTKLEDSAMYFCASSERQGASGGYTFGSGTRLTVV.

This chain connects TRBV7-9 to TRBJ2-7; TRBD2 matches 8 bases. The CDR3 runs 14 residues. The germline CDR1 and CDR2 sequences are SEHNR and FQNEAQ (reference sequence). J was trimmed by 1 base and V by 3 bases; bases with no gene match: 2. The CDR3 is CASSLLAGSYEQYF. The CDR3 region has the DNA TGTGCCAGCAGCTTGTTAGCGGGGTCCTACGAGCAGTACTTC. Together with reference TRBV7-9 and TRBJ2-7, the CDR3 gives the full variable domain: DTGVSQNPRHKITKRGQNVTFRCDPISEHNRLYWYRQTLGQGPEFLTYFQNEAQLEKSRLLSDRFSAERPKGSFSTLEIQRTEQGDSAMYLCASSLLAGSYEQYFGPGTRLTVT.

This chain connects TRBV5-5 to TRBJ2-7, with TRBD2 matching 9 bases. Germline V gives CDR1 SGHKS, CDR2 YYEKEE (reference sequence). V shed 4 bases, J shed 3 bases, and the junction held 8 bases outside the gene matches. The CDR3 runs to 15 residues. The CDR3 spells CASSPAASGVYEQYF. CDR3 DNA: TGTGCCAGCAGCCCTGCGGCTAGCGGGGTCTACGAGCAGTACTTC.

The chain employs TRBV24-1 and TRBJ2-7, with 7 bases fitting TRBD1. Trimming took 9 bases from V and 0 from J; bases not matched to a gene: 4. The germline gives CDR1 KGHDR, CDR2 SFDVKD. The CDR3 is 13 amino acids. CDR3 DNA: TGTGCCACCTCCGACAGGGACTCCTACGAGCAGTACTTC. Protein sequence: CATSDRDSYEQYF.

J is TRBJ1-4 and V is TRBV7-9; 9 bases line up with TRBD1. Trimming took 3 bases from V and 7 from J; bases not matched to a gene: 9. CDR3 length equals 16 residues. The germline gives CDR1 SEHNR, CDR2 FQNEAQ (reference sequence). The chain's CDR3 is CASSLDPGQGPEKLFF. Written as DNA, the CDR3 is TGTGCCAGCAGCTTGGACCCGGGACAGGGACCTGAAAAACTGTTTTTT.

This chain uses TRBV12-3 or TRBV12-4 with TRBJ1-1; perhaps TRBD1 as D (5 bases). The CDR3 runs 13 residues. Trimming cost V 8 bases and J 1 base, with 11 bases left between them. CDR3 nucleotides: TGTGCCAGCCTCAGGGTTGGGAACACTGAAGCTTTCTTT. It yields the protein CASLRVGNTEAFF.

The CDR3 loop reads CAWRPPGQGTEKLFF. The DNA of the CDR3 is TGTGCCTGGAGACCCCCGGGACAGGGGACTGAAAAACTGTTTTTT. V usage is TRBV30 and J usage is TRBJ1-4; 10 nucleotides line up with TRBD1. The CDR3 loop spans 15 amino acids. The germline V gene encodes CDR1 GTSNPN and CDR2 SVGIG (reference sequence). V gave up 3 bases and J gave up 7 bases; unmatched junction bases: 8.

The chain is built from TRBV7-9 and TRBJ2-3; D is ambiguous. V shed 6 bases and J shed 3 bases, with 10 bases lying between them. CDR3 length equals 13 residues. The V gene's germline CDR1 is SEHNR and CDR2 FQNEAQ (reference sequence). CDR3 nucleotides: TGTGCCAGCAGGGCATTCTTTACAGATACGCAGTATTTT. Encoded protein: CASRAFFTDTQYF.

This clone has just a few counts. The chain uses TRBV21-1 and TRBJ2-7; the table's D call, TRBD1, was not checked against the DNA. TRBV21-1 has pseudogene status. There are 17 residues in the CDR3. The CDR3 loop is CASSSRGPGRDSCEQYF. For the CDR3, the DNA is TGTGCCAGCAGCTCCAGGGGGCCAGGTCGGGACTCGTGCGAGCAGTACTTC.